What follows are 18 T cell receptor beta chains derived from one specimen sequenced in a study of T cell repertoires in cytomegalovirus infection. These receptors' antigens are unknown. TCRdb processed the reads anew with MiXCR; each CDR3 protein has one entry. The table records roughly 78,000 distinct CDR3 sequences, about 37% of them present only once. The source was CD8+ T cells from cultured PBMCs, collected from culture after CMV antigen stimulation. The receptor set was obtained from a human donor in good health (CMV status not recorded). Some clones in this sample may be carry-over from other donors' samples.

This clonotype was recorded a few times. V usage is TRBV7-9 and J usage is TRBJ2-3; TRBD1 might be the D (6 bases). Germline V gives CDR1 SEHNR, CDR2 FQNEAQ (reference sequence). Trimming removed 6 bases at V and 0 bases at J, with 13 bases between. There are 15 residues in the CDR3. The CDR3 nucleotides read TGTGCCAGCAGTCTGACAGGAACTAGCACAGATACGCAGTATTTT. Amino acids: CASSLTGTSTDTQYF.

V usage is TRBV6-6 and J usage is TRBJ1-4; 11 bases line up with TRBD1. The CDR3 has 16 amino acids. The trim removed 2 bases at V and 8 bases at J, leaving 7 bases unmatched. Germline V gene lookup returns CDR1 MNHNY and CDR2 SVGAGI (reference sequence). For the CDR3, the DNA is TGTGCCAGCAGTTACCCGCTGGGACAGGGGGAGGAAAAACTGTTTTTT. Translated: CASSYPLGQGEEKLFF.

The chain carries TRBV6-5 and TRBJ2-3; D is uncertain. CDR1 MNHEY and CDR2 SVGAGI come from the germline V gene. V lost 0 bases, J lost 4 bases, and 8 bases lay in between. CDR3 length equals 14 residues. CDR3 sequence (DNA): TGTGCCAGCAGTTACTCCTCTAGTTCAGATACGCAGTATTTT. This gives the protein CASSYSSSSDTQYF.

The chain recombines TRBV29-1 with TRBJ2-5; D is unclear. The CDR3 totals 13 residues. Germline V gene data show CDR1 as SQVTM and CDR2 as ANQGSEA. V lost 1 base, J lost 1 base, and 7 bases lay in between. CDR3 nucleotide sequence: TGCAGCGTTGAAGGAATTGTCCAAGAGACCCAGTACTTC. Protein sequence: CSVEGIVQETQYF. The full variable domain, with the rest looked up from reference TRBV29-1 and TRBJ2-5, is SAVISQKPSRDICQRGTSLTIQCQVDSQVTMMFWYRQQPGQSLTLIATANQGSEATYESGFVIDKFPISRPNLTFSTLTVSNMSPEDSSIYLCSVEGIVQETQYFGPGTRLLVL.

This chain connects TRBV27 to TRBJ1-5; 7 bases agree with TRBD1. The CDR3 spans 14 residues. V shed 6 bases, J shed 6 bases, and the junction held 8 bases outside the gene matches. From germline, CDR1 is MNHEY and CDR2 SMNVEV (reference sequence). CDR3 loop: CASSVQGIGQPQHF. CDR3 in DNA: TGTGCCAGCAGCGTACAGGGGATCGGTCAGCCCCAGCATTTT.

This clonotype was picked up a small number of times. The V gene is TRBV6-1, the J gene TRBJ2-1, with TRBD2 as a possible D gene (7 bases). Germline V gene data show CDR1 as MNHNS and CDR2 as SASEGT. CDR3 length: 15 amino acids. The germline V and J ends were trimmed by 3 bases and 2 bases, with 11 bases remaining between them. CDR3 residues: CASSDGGGAYNEQFF. In DNA, the CDR3 is TGTGCCAGCAGTGATGGAGGGGGGGCCTACAATGAGCAGTTCTTC.

V and J are TRBV2 and TRBJ1-1, with 7 positions matching TRBD1. There are 13 residues in the CDR3. Germline trimming cut 8 bases from V and 9 bases from J; bases unmatched to any gene: 12. Germline CDR1 SNHLY, CDR2 FYNNEI. The CDR3 here is CASELTGTAQAFF. CDR3 bases: TGTGCCAGCGAGCTTACCGGGACAGCTCAAGCTTTCTTT.

This clonotype was seen a few times. The chain joins TRBV7-4 to TRBJ1-3; 8 bases map to TRBD1. The CDR3 has 18 amino acids. V was pared by 5 bases and J by 0 bases, with 12 bases of the junction left unmatched. Germline lookup yields CDR1 SGHVT and CDR2 SQSDAQ. CDR3 nucleotide sequence: TGTGCCAGCAGCCACAACTTAGGACAGGGAGTCTCTGGAAACACCATATATTTT. Translation gives CASSHNLGQGVSGNTIYF.

This clonotype was observed a few times. This sequence joins TRBV7-9 and TRBJ2-7; D remains unclear. V was clipped by 5 bases and J by 0 bases, with 11 bases between them. The CDR3 consists of 14 residues. Looked up from germline, CDR1 is SEHNR and CDR2 is FQNEAQ (reference sequence). CDR3 region: CASSPSQHSYEQYF. CDR3 DNA: TGTGCCAGCAGCCCTTCGCAGCACTCCTACGAGCAGTACTTC.

This chain joins TRBV7-6 and TRBJ1-4, with TRBD1 matching 8 bases. The ends lost 4 bases at V and 8 bases at J; junction bases unmatched: 21. Germline V CDR1 and CDR2: SGHVS, FNYEAQ. CDR3 length equals 19 residues. The CDR3 DNA reads as TGTGCCAGCAGCTCACTCTTCGGACAGGGAGAGCGATGGGAGGAAAAACTGTTTTTT. Protein product: CASSSLFGQGERWEEKLFF.

Only a few counts were recorded for this clonotype. CDR3 sequence (DNA): TGTGCCAGCAGCGCCGGGGGCGCCGGGGAGCTGTTTTTT. Amino acids: CASSAGGAGELFF. V usage is TRBV7-2 and J usage is TRBJ2-2; either TRBD1 or TRBD2 may supply D (6 bases each). The CDR3 length is 13 residues. Trimming removed 5 bases at V and 6 bases at J, with 10 bases between. Germline values: CDR1 SGHTA, CDR2 FQGNSA.

This clonotype was detected a few times. The chain is built from TRBV7-9 and TRBJ1-1, with D uncertain. Between the trimmed V and J ends, which lost 6 bases and 6 bases, there was a span of 8 bases. Looked up from germline, CDR1 is SEHNR and CDR2 is FQNEAQ (reference sequence). The CDR3 has 11 amino acids. The CDR3 coding sequence is TGTGCCAGCAGTACCACTGCTGAAGCTTTCTTT. Translated: CASSTTAEAFF. The whole variable domain, remainder taken from reference TRBV7-9 and TRBJ1-1, is DTGVSQNPRHKITKRGQNVTFRCDPISEHNRLYWYRQTLGQGPEFLTYFQNEAQLEKSRLLSDRFSAERPKGSFSTLEIQRTEQGDSAMYLCASSTTAEAFFGQGTRLTVV.

This chain joins TRBV2 and TRBJ2-3; 7 bases map to TRBD2. The germline gives CDR1 SNHLY, CDR2 FYNNEI. This CDR3 has 16 residues. V lost 7 bases to trimming and J lost 4 bases; unmatched junction nucleotides: 14. The CDR3 reads CASTSLGGGVSDTQYF. The CDR3 DNA reads as TGTGCCAGCACCAGTCTTGGGGGGGGTGTCTCAGATACGCAGTATTTT.

In this sample, this clonotype turned up a few times. This sequence joins TRBV4-2 and TRBJ1-1; D ambiguous. Deletions cut 0 bases from V and 4 bases from J, with 12 bases between. From germline, CDR1 is LGHNA and CDR2 YNFKEQ. The length of the CDR3 is 15 residues. CDR3 coding DNA: TGTGCCAGCAGCCAAGAGACTCTGGGGAGCACTGAAGCTTTCTTT. As protein: CASSQETLGSTEAFF.

This clonotype occurred a few times. This rearrangement joins TRBV7-2 to TRBJ2-5; TRBD1 aligns across 8 bases. The V segment lost 2 bases and the J segment 3 bases; nucleotides outside the gene matches: 8. Per germline, CDR1 SGHTA and CDR2 FQGNSA. The CDR3 is 16 amino acids. The CDR3: CASSLSRGLVEETQYF. CDR3 nucleotides: TGTGCCAGCAGCTTAAGCAGGGGGCTTGTCGAAGAGACCCAGTACTTC.

The gene calls are TRBV5-6 and TRBJ2-1, with D perhaps TRBD1 (5 bases). V was cut by 3 bases and J by 8 bases, with 18 bases left in between. CDR3 length equals 15 residues. The germline gives CDR1 SGHDT, CDR2 YYEEEE. The CDR3 coding sequence is TGTGCCAGCAGCTCGCGAACTACAGGAAGCCATGAGCAGTTCTTC. Its translation is CASSSRTTGSHEQFF.

This clonotype has more than one count but fewer than ten. The rearrangement joins TRBV12-3 or TRBV12-4 to TRBJ1-2, with a tentative D call TRBD1 (5 bases). The CDR3 covers 13 residues. The V end lost 5 bases, the J end lost 13 bases, and 20 bases lay between the germline ends. DNA for the CDR3: TGTGCCAGCAGTGGTGTCCCGGGACGGGTACGCACCTTC. This gives the protein CASSGVPGRVRTF.

The chain combines TRBV5-5 with TRBJ1-1, with a tentative D call TRBD1 (5 bases). Trimming left V 0 bases short and J 3 bases short, with 12 bases between. This CDR3 has 15 amino acids. In germline, CDR1 is SGHKS, CDR2 YYEKEE (reference sequence). CDR3 in amino acids: CASSLAGGGYTEAFF. The CDR3 nucleotides are TGTGCCAGCAGCTTGGCGGGCGGGGGGTACACTGAAGCTTTCTTT.